This T cell receptor (beta chain) comes out of a study of control samples from healthy donors and cancer patients. Method: immunoSEQ multiplex PCR; TCRdb's copy keeps in-frame clones and lacks some. Among some 130,000 clones listed, just under 95% were seen once. Germline V gene lookup returns CDR1 KGHDR and CDR2 SFDVKD. The V gene lost 0 bases and the J gene lost 5 bases, with 12 bases spanning the gap. The CDR3 extends over 16 amino acids. The sequence derives from a man under 40 in good health. The sequenced sample consisted of blood. V usage is TRBV24-1 and J usage is TRBJ1-4, with D maybe TRBD1 (5 bases). The CDR3 region has the DNA TGTGCCACCAGTGATTTGCCGGGGACGGAAAATGAAAAACTGTTTTTT. It yields the protein CATSDLPGTENEKLFF.